This is a list of T cell receptor beta chains from one sample in a study of CD8 T cells in Susac syndrome. A single record per CDR3 protein comes from TCRdb applying MiXCR to the immunoSEQ multiplex PCR reads. This sample carries almost 450,000 distinct CDR3 sequences, around 85% of them seen once, and the ten largest clones take 0.12%. Sequenced sample: CD8+ T cells from PBMCs. Receptors originate from a human donor with multiple sclerosis. CDR3s include the opening cysteine and the closing phenylalanine or tryptophan. D genes are given only for firm matches. Clone size is shown for a subset of rows, as once, few, many or a class of expanded clone.

cdr3_nt: TGTGCCACCAGCAGTCTTCGAGCCACCCTCAGCAATGAGCAGTTCTTC
cdr3_aa: CATSSLRATLSNEQFF
v_call: TRBV15
clone_size: NA
d_call: NA
j_call: TRBJ2-1

cdr3_nt: TGTGCCAGCACCTTAGCGGGACCCGGGGAGCTGTTTTTT
cdr3_aa: CASTLAGPGELFF
v_call: TRBV2
clone_size: NA
d_call: TRBD2
j_call: TRBJ2-2

cdr3_nt: TGTGCCAGCAGCCAGACATCAGAAACAACTAATGAAAAACTGTTTTTT
cdr3_aa: CASSQTSETTNEKLFF
v_call: TRBV28
clone_size: NA
d_call: NA
j_call: TRBJ1-4

cdr3_nt: TGTGCCAGCGGAACAACAGGTACTTCCTACGAGCAGTACTTC
cdr3_aa: CASGTTGTSYEQYF
v_call: TRBV6-5
clone_size: NA
d_call: NA
j_call: TRBJ2-7

cdr3_nt: TGTGCCAGCAGCGTTGGTAGCGGGGGAGAGACCCAGTACTTC
cdr3_aa: CASSVGSGGETQYF
v_call: TRBV9
clone_size: NA
d_call: TRBD2
j_call: TRBJ2-5

cdr3_nt: TGCAGTGCTAGGGGCCCATCCGGGACTAGCGGTTACAATGAGCAGTTCTTC
cdr3_aa: CSARGPSGTSGYNEQFF
v_call: TRBV20-1
clone_size: NA
d_call: TRBD2
j_call: TRBJ2-1

cdr3_nt: TGTGCCAGCAGCTTGCAGGTTTTCGGCGCTGAAGCTTTCTTT
cdr3_aa: CASSLQVFGAEAFF
v_call: TRBV5-5
clone_size: NA
d_call: NA
j_call: TRBJ1-1

cdr3_nt: TGTGCCAGCAGCCAGACTAGCGGGATCGGTGACGAGCAGTACTTC
cdr3_aa: CASSQTSGIGDEQYF
v_call: TRBV6-6
clone_size: few
d_call: TRBD2
j_call: TRBJ2-7

cdr3_nt: TGTGCCAGCAGTTACTCGACCATCGGGACAGGGGGTTTTAATGAGCAGTTCTTC
cdr3_aa: CASSYSTIGTGGFNEQFF
v_call: TRBV6-5
clone_size: NA
d_call: TRBD1
j_call: TRBJ2-1

cdr3_nt: TGTGCCAGTAGTAACCGGGACAGTCCCTACGAGCAGTACTTC
cdr3_aa: CASSNRDSPYEQYF
v_call: TRBV19
clone_size: NA
d_call: TRBD1
j_call: TRBJ2-7

cdr3_nt: TGTGCCAGCAGTCTCCGAGCCGGGACAGCGAACACCGGGGAGCTGTTTTTT
cdr3_aa: CASSLRAGTANTGELFF
v_call: TRBV27
clone_size: NA
d_call: TRBD1
j_call: TRBJ2-2

cdr3_nt: TGTGCCAGCAGTTTATCCCCAGGGGGGGATGGCTACACCTTC
cdr3_aa: CASSLSPGGDGYTF
v_call: TRBV27
clone_size: NA
d_call: TRBD1
j_call: TRBJ1-2

cdr3_nt: TGTGCCAGCAGCCAAGTTATGGCGGGACTCCCCTCCTACGAGCAGTACTTC
cdr3_aa: CASSQVMAGLPSYEQYF
v_call: TRBV3-1
clone_size: NA
d_call: NA
j_call: TRBJ2-7

cdr3_nt: TGTGCCGGGCCTTTGGAGTACGAGCAGTACTTC
cdr3_aa: CAGPLEYEQYF
v_call: TRBV4-2
clone_size: NA
d_call: NA
j_call: TRBJ2-7

cdr3_nt: TGTGCCAGCAGCCAAGATTGGGCGGGCCCACCCAAAGAGACCCAGTACTTC
cdr3_aa: CASSQDWAGPPKETQYF
v_call: TRBV3-1
clone_size: NA
d_call: NA
j_call: TRBJ2-5

cdr3_nt: TGTGCCAGCAGCCAAGATCTCCCCCCGTCAACCTACAATGAGCAGTTCTTC
cdr3_aa: CASSQDLPPSTYNEQFF
v_call: TRBV3-1
clone_size: NA
d_call: NA
j_call: TRBJ2-1

cdr3_nt: TGTGCCAGCAGCCAAGGACAGGGGAGCAATCAGCCCCAGCATTTT
cdr3_aa: CASSQGQGSNQPQHF
v_call: TRBV4-1
clone_size: few
d_call: TRBD1
j_call: TRBJ1-5